Listed here are 7 T cell receptor beta chains from one sample, sequenced in a study of T cells expressing NK-cell markers. TCRdb reanalyzed the 5' RACE reads and collapses them to one entry per CDR3 protein, without DNA. This table lists fewer than 400,000 distinct CDR3 sequences. The sequencing input was blood T cells: a sorted CD56 or NKG2C T cell subset, CD4+ or CD8+ T cells, or bulk PBMC T cells (not recorded which). The receptors here all came from a woman between 45 and 60 years old in good health.

The rearrangement joins TRBV28 to TRBJ2-2; the TCRdb D gene call, TRBD1, has no DNA to confirm it. The CDR3 covers 11 residues. Germline assignment: CDR1 MDHEN and CDR2 SYDVKM. The CDR3: CASGRTVTMFF.

The V gene is TRBV28, the J gene TRBJ2-5; TCRdb calls TRBD1, which cannot be checked without DNA. CDR3 length: 12 residues. Germline CDR1 and CDR2: MDHEN and SYDVKM. The CDR3 reads CASSPERETQYF.

The V call is TRBV14, the J call TRBJ2-1; the D call from TCRdb, TRBD1, cannot be confirmed without DNA. This CDR3 has 14 amino acids. Germline values: CDR1 SGHDN, CDR2 FVKESK. The CDR3 is CASSHRDRPNEQFF.

The rearrangement links TRBV12-3 or TRBV12-4 to TRBJ1-1. The CDR3 loop spans 14 amino acids. The CDR3 region is CASSLGHMNTEAFF.

The rearrangement uses TRBV7-7 and TRBJ2-2; there is no DNA to check the TCRdb D call of TRBD1. The V gene's germline CDR1 is SSHAT and CDR2 FNYEAQ (reference sequence). CDR3 length: 15 residues. This chain's CDR3 is CASTETGTNTGELFF.

The chain joins TRBV5-1 to TRBJ2-1; TCRdb reports TRBD2, a call that lacks DNA to check it against. The CDR3 sequence is 13 residues long. CDR1 SGHRS and CDR2 YFSETQ come from the germline V gene. The CDR3 here is CASGWTSLDEQFF.

The chain carries TRBV20-1 and TRBJ2-5; the TCRdb D gene call, TRBD2, has no DNA to confirm it. The CDR3 sequence is 15 residues long. Per germline, CDR1 DFQATT and CDR2 SNEGSKA (reference sequence). CDR3 amino acids: CSAETASGKQETQYF.